Included here is one TCR beta chain sequence, with context. This receptor's antigen is unknown. One base away there is no much larger clone; base qualities are not given. This record belongs to a study of blood T cell repertoires in COVID-19 (dated by TCRdb to the early 2020s). About the full investigation: The collaborator samples originated in the United States, Italy and Spain and spanned the acute and convalescent phases of COVID-19. The material from the prospective study consisted of cDNA or gDNA derived from T cells, B-cell-depleted T cells, or PBMCs. Deeply sampled blood TCRbeta repertoires from subjects exposed to, actively infected with, or recovered from COVID-19 were included in the dataset. The repertoires were made available in a free public database intended to serve as a resource for research on the immune response to SARS-CoV-2. The samples were drawn from the first 160 participants of the ongoing ImmuneRACE study and from 950 to 1,500 subjects provided by 6 global collaborators. Sample metadata almost always included a de-identified subject ID, COVID-19 status, age in years and sex. HLA class I and class II types, where available, came from metadata supplied by the sample provider rather than from assay-based typing. Beyond this particular receptor, the publication reports: The quantity of clinical and demographic metadata differed by source and by participant and was supplied without curation.

Each collaborating institution followed its own protocols to collect whole blood in K2EDTA tubes. Collaborator samples were shipped for TCRbeta analysis as frozen whole blood, isolated PBMCs, or DNA extracted from either sample type. V drops 5 bases and J drops 6 bases, leaving 17 bases in between. There are 14 amino acids in the CDR3, from cysteine to phenylalanine inclusive. The sequence is cut down to CDR3 DNA, 42 bases in frame from base 1. CDR1 and CDR2 are read off the germline V gene as SGHVS and FQNEAQ. TCRbeta CDR3 regions were amplified from genomic DNA using the immunoSEQ Assay, a bias-controlled multiplex PCR. The source study handled its data this way. The number of nucleated cells in each sample was estimated from the amplification of reference gene primers within the assay. Sequence reads were collapsed and filtered to measure the absolute abundance of every unique TCRbeta CDR3 rearrangement. For each sample, productive Simpson clonality was calculated by taking the square root of Simpson's diversity index across productive rearrangements. As stored in TCRdb, this immuneACCESS dataset retains in-frame rearrangements with V and J assigned. A fraction of the clones does not appear; measured against another copy, unresolved V genes explain less than half of the discrepancy, and the remainder lacks a known reason. Clone size and the V and J calls come from that table; the DNA yielded D and trimming. Present in this sample are over 90,000 clones, 80% to 90% of which were seen just once. The ten most abundant clones make up 20% of the sample.

The TCR comes from a human donor in a cohort sampled during active COVID-19. Sequencing was done on a sample of peripheral blood. This chain joins TRBV7-8 to TRBJ2-7; no D gene can be assigned with confidence. The DNA reads TGTGCCAGCAGCGATGGGCTGGTTCTTGGCGAGCAGTACTTC. Its translation reads: CASSDGLVLGEQYF.